The 8 T cell receptor beta chains presented below share a single source sample, sequenced in a study of persistence of HIV-infected CD4 T cells (dated by TCRdb to about 2020). The immunoSEQ hsTCRB assay version 4 in survey mode was used to sequence TCRbeta repertoires from genomic DNA. The source is immuneACCESS, and TCRdb retained only in-frame sequences with V and J called. Part of the clones is not carried over; for the studies checked, unresolved V genes explain less than half of this, and the remainder is unexplained. The sample includes 25,000 to 35,000 clones, with over 65% observed a single time. The ten largest account for 0.75% to 0.9% of the sample. Reading the label with the study, this specimen's treatment or condition is: suppressive antiretroviral therapy. Cells were stimulated with lysates of CMV-infected fibroblasts at 9 to 10 ug/mL. Memory populations depleted of antigen-responding cells were obtained by sorting nonresponding CD40L-negative CD69-negative CD45RO-high memory CD4+ T cells.

What these receptors recognize is not known. The sequencing here drew on CD4+ T cells sorted from PBMCs after approximately 19-hour stimulation, taken from a patient who received antiretroviral therapy. The intended sense of this specimen's cell subset or site label: CD40L-CD69- CD45RO-high memory CD4 T cells not responding to CMV lysate. These receptors originate from an adult woman with HIV who was CMV-seropositive.

This chain links TRBV10-3 with TRBJ1-5, with 11 bases aligning to TRBD1. Trimming took 11 bases from V and 1 from J; bases not matched to a gene: 13. CDR1 is ENHRY and CDR2 is SYGVKD in the germline V gene. This CDR3 is built from 17 residues. The CDR3 region is CASTPGQGAESNQPQHF. For the CDR3, the DNA is TGTGCCTCCACACCTGGACAGGGGGCGGAGAGCAATCAGCCCCAGCATTTT.

This clone was seen only a few times. This chain joins TRBV9 and TRBJ2-1; D gene unclear. CDR1 is SGDLS, CDR2 YYNGEE, per germline. Between the trimmed V and J ends, which lost 3 bases and 0 bases, there was a span of 7 bases. The CDR3 totals 14 residues. The CDR3 sequence: CASSESVSYNEQFF. The CDR3 coding sequence is TGTGCCAGCAGCGAGTCTGTCTCCTACAATGAGCAGTTCTTC.

The genes are TRBV2 and TRBJ2-7; 7 positions agree with TRBD1. Germline V lookup: CDR1 SNHLY, CDR2 FYNNEI. The junction had 10 bases not matched to a gene; V was cut back by 6 bases and J by 5 bases. There are 14 residues in the CDR3. The CDR3 reads CASRDRDSHNEQYF. CDR3 in DNA: TGTGCCAGCAGAGACCGGGACAGTCACAACGAGCAGTACTTC.

The chain carries TRBV20-1 and TRBJ2-1, with 7 bases matching TRBD2. The CDR3 contains 11 residues. Trimming took 5 bases from V and 10 from J; bases not matched to a gene: 5. Germline V gene lookup returns CDR1 DFQATT and CDR2 SNEGSKA (reference sequence). This chain's CDR3 is CSAERGNEQFF. The CDR3 DNA sequence: TGCAGTGCTGAGCGGGGTAACGAGCAGTTCTTC.

V gene TRBV6-5 combines with J gene TRBJ1-1; tentative D call: TRBD1 (6 bases). This CDR3 is built from 13 residues. The germline gives CDR1 MNHEY, CDR2 SVGAGI. Trimming removed 7 bases from V and 9 bases from J, with 18 bases in between. The CDR3 is CASTQGNRVKAFF. The CDR3 coding sequence is TGTGCCAGCACTCAGGGGAACAGGGTAAAAGCTTTCTTT.

The J gene is TRBJ1-4, the V gene TRBV15; D remains unclear. There are 15 residues in the CDR3. V was trimmed by 5 bases and J by 4 bases, leaving 14 bases between them. Germline loops: CDR1 LNHNV, CDR2 YYDKDF (reference sequence). The CDR3 region is CATSLNWASNEKLFF. CDR3 in DNA: TGTGCCACCAGCCTAAATTGGGCTAGTAATGAAAAACTGTTTTTT.

The chain uses TRBV6-5 and TRBJ1-5, with a possible D match to TRBD1 (5 bases). Germline V gene data show CDR1 as MNHEY and CDR2 as SVGAGI. The CDR3 is 14 amino acids. Trimming removed 10 bases from V and 3 bases from J, with 16 bases in between. The CDR3 coding sequence is TGTGCCACGAGGCTGGGGGTCAACAATCAGCCCCAGCATTTT. This translates into CATRLGVNNQPQHF.

This clone was found a few times. The chain combines TRBV11-2 with TRBJ2-7, with TRBD1 as a possible D gene (6 bases). The CDR3 loop spans 15 amino acids. The germline V gene encodes CDR1 SGHAT and CDR2 FQNNGV. V was shortened by 4 bases and J by 6 bases, with 19 bases between the two germline ends. The CDR3 nucleotides are TGTGCCAGCAGCTACGGACAGAGGCAGTTCGGCGAGCAGTACTTC. It codes for CASSYGQRQFGEQYF.